Below are 31 T cell receptor beta chains sequenced from a single sample in a study of T-cell reconstitution after alpha-beta-depleted transplantation in children. The library targeted TCRbeta and was prepared with unique molecular identifiers. TCRdb re-derived calls from the PCR reads in MiXCR, one entry per CDR3 protein. The table lists hundreds of thousands of distinct CDR3 sequences, roughly 16% of them singletons. This sample comprised PBMCs, mostly from graft donor cells, obtained 360 days after TCRalphabeta/CD19-depleted stem cell transplant. Receptors were obtained from a male patient aged 2-15 years who had a stem cell transplant for acute lymphoblastic leukemia, so the T cells may come from the graft donor.

A few counts support this clonotype. This rearrangement joins TRBV20-1 to TRBJ2-7; perhaps TRBD1 as D (5 bases). Trimming cost V 5 bases and J 3 bases, with 11 bases left between them. Per the germline V gene, CDR1 is DFQATT and CDR2 is SNEGSKA (reference sequence). There are 12 residues in the CDR3. The CDR3, as DNA: TGCAGTGCTCGTCTCCAGGGCTACGAGCAGTACTTC. Protein: CSARLQGYEQYF.

Ten or more counts support this clonotype. The chain uses TRBV21-1 and TRBJ2-7; TRBD1 is taken as the D call from the table, unchecked against the DNA. TRBV21-1 has pseudogene status. The CDR3 runs to 16 residues. Here the CDR3 DNA reads TGTGCCAGCAGCAAAGGGACAGGGGCACTGTCCTACGAGCAGTACTTC. Encoded protein: CASSKGTGALSYEQYF.

The table lists this clonotype with a few counts. The chain combines TRBV10-3 with TRBJ2-3; D is possibly TRBD2 (6 bases). From germline, CDR1 is ENHRY and CDR2 SYGVKD. Between the trimmed V and J ends, which lost 6 bases and 11 bases, there was a span of 15 bases. The CDR3 length is 12 residues. Here the CDR3 reads CAIRPRDGRQYF. The CDR3 DNA reads as TGTGCCATCAGGCCGCGGGACGGAAGGCAGTATTTT.

This clonotype was recorded at least ten times. The chain couples TRBV20-1 to TRBJ2-4, with D possibly TRBD1 on 6 matching bases. This CDR3 has 16 residues. V was pared by 0 bases and J by 0 bases, with 12 bases between. Germline values: CDR1 DFQATT, CDR2 SNEGSKA (reference sequence). CDR3 region: CSARDLGHLAKNIQYF. The CDR3 DNA reads as TGCAGTGCTAGAGATTTGGGACACCTAGCCAAAAACATTCAGTACTTC.

The chain carries TRBV20-1 and TRBJ1-2, with 7 positions matching TRBD1. In germline, CDR1 is DFQATT, CDR2 SNEGSKA (reference sequence). The CDR3 extends over 13 amino acids. With V trimmed by 2 bases and J by 2 bases, 2 bases remained unmatched. The CDR3 is CSARMGQNYGYTF. CDR3 in DNA: TGCAGTGCTAGAATGGGACAGAACTATGGCTACACCTTC.

The chain links TRBV19 to TRBJ1-5; 8 nucleotides agree with TRBD1. Trimming removed 6 bases from V and 4 bases from J; junction bases left unmatched: 11. Germline CDR1 is LNHDA and CDR2 is SQIVND (reference sequence). The CDR3 sequence is 16 residues long. Here the CDR3 reads CASSLWTGSPNQPQHF. The CDR3 DNA is TGTGCCAGTAGCCTCTGGACAGGGTCTCCTAATCAGCCCCAGCATTTT.

The chain joins TRBV29-1 to TRBJ2-7; no definite D call. Germline V gives CDR1 SQVTM, CDR2 ANQGSEA. The germline V and J ends were trimmed by 6 bases and 6 bases, with 18 bases remaining between them. The CDR3 is made up of 13 amino acids. The DNA for the CDR3 is TGCAGCGTGCGAATTTCACAGCTTGGCGAGCAGTACTTC. This gives the protein CSVRISQLGEQYF.

This clonotype was observed at least ten times. The chain combines TRBV12-3 or TRBV12-4 with TRBJ2-5; no definite D call. The CDR3 consists of 14 residues. V was shortened by 1 base and J by 3 bases, with 9 bases between the two germline ends. The CDR3 DNA reads as TGTGCCAGCAGTTTAGTCGCTTGGGAAGAGACCCAGTACTTC. It yields the protein CASSLVAWEETQYF.

As regards this clonotype: A junction boundary mismatches the germline segment, possibly from a read error. The chain joins TRBV7-7 to TRBJ2-5, with 10 bases identical to TRBD2. The CDR3 is made up of 16 amino acids. Germline lookup yields CDR1 SSHAT and CDR2 FNYEAQ (reference sequence). CDR3 loop: CASSFGLAEGGETQYF. Here the CDR3 DNA reads TGTGCTAGCAGCTTCGGACTAGCGGAGGGGGGAGAGACCCAGTACTTC.

The rearrangement joins TRBV30 to TRBJ2-1; 9 positions match TRBD2. V was clipped by 3 bases and J by 4 bases; unmatched bases: 10. The CDR3 is 16 amino acids. Germline CDR1 and CDR2: GTSNPN and SVGIG (reference sequence). CDR3 sequence reads: CAWRGGAGGGYNEQFF. In DNA form, the CDR3 reads TGTGCCTGGAGAGGTGGCGCGGGAGGGGGGTACAATGAGCAGTTCTTC.

This clonotype was counted only a few times. V is TRBV6-5 and J is TRBJ2-3; D not certain. This CDR3 has 14 residues. Trimming took off 2 bases at V and 0 bases at J, with 6 bases between the two ends. The germline gives CDR1 MNHEY, CDR2 SVGAGI. This CDR3 is CASSYPASTDTQYF. The CDR3 nucleotides read TGTGCCAGCAGTTACCCGGCTAGCACAGATACGCAGTATTTT.

The chain uses TRBV7-9 and TRBJ2-5, with TRBD1 identical over 9 bases. J lost 4 bases, V lost 2 bases, and 8 bases had no gene match. The CDR3 runs to 16 residues. The germline gives CDR1 SEHNR, CDR2 FQNEAQ (reference sequence). The CDR3 region is CASSLFPGQGRETQYF. In DNA, the CDR3 is TGTGCCAGCAGCTTATTCCCAGGACAGGGGCGAGAGACCCAGTACTTC.

This clonotype was seen a handful of times. The chain carries TRBV7-9 and TRBJ2-7, with a possible D match to TRBD1 (6 bases). The CDR3 consists of 16 residues. Trimming left V 3 bases short and J 4 bases short, with 19 bases between. The germline gives CDR1 SEHNR, CDR2 FQNEAQ (reference sequence). In DNA, the CDR3 is TGTGCCAGCAGCTTTATCCCTAGGGGGACCTTTTACGAGCAGTACTTC. It codes for CASSFIPRGTFYEQYF.

The chain recombines TRBV28 with TRBJ2-5; the D is unclear. The CDR3 covers 12 residues. Germline V CDR1 and CDR2: MDHEN, SYDVKM. V dropped 0 bases and J dropped 4 bases, with 3 bases sitting between them. The DNA for the CDR3 is TGTGCCAGCAGTTTATGGCTAGAGACCCAGTACTTC. Translated: CASSLWLETQYF. The whole variable domain, remainder taken from reference TRBV28 and TRBJ2-5, is DVKVTQSSRYLVKRTGEKVFLECVQDMDHENMFWYRQDPGLGLRLIYFSYDVKMKEKGDIPEGYSVSREKKERFSLILESASTNQTSMYLCASSLWLETQYFGPGTRLLVL.

This clonotype occurred a few times. The V call is TRBV5-1, the J call TRBJ2-7; D call uncertain. There are 13 residues in the CDR3. The V gene lost 2 bases and the J gene lost 2 bases, with 8 bases spanning the gap. CDR1 SGHRS and CDR2 YFSETQ come from the germline V gene. As DNA, the CDR3 is TGCGCCAGCAGCTTCTTGGGCACCTACGAGCAGTACTTC. It codes for CASSFLGTYEQYF. Drawing the rest from reference TRBV5-1 and TRBJ2-7, the complete variable domain is KAGVTQTPRYLIKTRGQQVTLSCSPISGHRSVSWYQQTPGQGLQFLFEYFSETQRNKGNFPGRFSGRQFSNSRSEMNVSTLELGDSALYLCASSFLGTYEQYFGPGTRLTVT.

V is TRBV14 and J is TRBJ2-1; no clear D. The V end lost 4 bases, the J end lost 7 bases, and 11 bases lay between the germline ends. From germline, CDR1 is SGHDN and CDR2 FVKESK. The CDR3 totals 13 residues. The CDR3 reads CASSPLDGNEQFF. CDR3 coding DNA: TGTGCCAGCAGCCCCTTAGACGGGAATGAGCAGTTCTTC.

The rearrangement links TRBV30 to TRBJ1-6; 9 bases align to TRBD1. Germline-derived CDR1 and CDR2 are GTSNPN and SVGIG (reference sequence). This CDR3 comprises 14 residues. Germline trimming cut 7 bases from V and 9 bases from J; bases unmatched to any gene: 10. CDR3 sequence reads: CASKQGAGGSPLHF. CDR3 coding DNA: TGTGCCTCAAAACAGGGGGCCGGTGGTTCACCCCTCCACTTT. The full variable domain, rest sourced from reference TRBV30 and TRBJ1-6, is SQTIHQWPATLVQPVGSPLSLECTVEGTSNPNLYWYRQAAGRGLQLLFYSVGIGQISSEVPQNLSASRPQDRQFILSSKKLLLSDSGFYLCASKQGAGGSPLHFGNGTRLTVT.

In the case of this clonotype: This may come from a read error, since a much larger clone is one base off. The chain carries TRBV27 and TRBJ2-1; D remains unclear. V lost 4 bases to trimming and J lost 1 base, with 11 bases between them. The CDR3 runs to 15 residues. Germline CDR1 is MNHEY and CDR2 is SMNVEV (reference sequence). CDR3 region: CASSSPLRSYNEQFF. CDR3 DNA: TGTGCCAGCAGTTCCCCCCTAAGATCCTACAATGAGCAGTTCTTC.

In its sample, this clonotype was seen many times. This chain uses TRBV9 with TRBJ2-7, with D possibly called TRBD1 or TRBD2 (5 bases each). CDR1 is SGDLS and CDR2 is YYNGEE in the germline V gene. The CDR3 loop spans 15 amino acids. Trimming cost V 0 bases and J 3 bases, with 13 bases left between them. The chain's CDR3 is CASSVGDGADYEQYF. The DNA of the CDR3 is TGTGCCAGCAGCGTAGGGGACGGAGCGGACTACGAGCAGTACTTC.

There are a few counts of this clonotype. V is TRBV28 and J is TRBJ2-1; D is tentatively TRBD1 or TRBD2 (5 bases each). Germline CDR1 reads MDHEN; CDR2 reads SYDVKM. The CDR3 is made up of 16 amino acids. The germline V and J ends were trimmed by 8 bases and 7 bases, with 24 bases remaining between them. In DNA, the CDR3 is TGTGCCAGCTCGGGGTTTGGGCAGGGCAGGGATAATGAGCAGTTCTTC. Translation: CASSGFGQGRDNEQFF. The full variable domain, in which reference TRBV28 and TRBJ2-1 provide the parts outside the CDR3, is DVKVTQSSRYLVKRTGEKVFLECVQDMDHENMFWYRQDPGLGLRLIYFSYDVKMKEKGDIPEGYSVSREKKERFSLILESASTNQTSMYLCASSGFGQGRDNEQFFGPGTRLTVL.

Only a few counts were recorded for this clonotype. This rearrangement joins TRBV4-2 to TRBJ2-5; D gene uncertain. V lost 4 bases to trimming and J lost 0 bases, with 15 bases between them. Germline CDR1 is LGHNA and CDR2 is YNFKEQ. This CDR3 has 16 residues. The CDR3 loop reads CASSRDKKLDQETQYF. The DNA of the CDR3 is TGTGCCAGCAGCCGCGACAAGAAGTTAGACCAAGAGACCCAGTACTTC.

This clonotype was seen more than once but under ten times. V and J are TRBV7-2 and TRBJ1-1, with no clear D. Germline CDR1 SGHTA, CDR2 FQGNSA. Deletions cut 3 bases from V and 6 bases from J, with 8 bases between. The CDR3 contains 12 residues. CDR3 protein: CASSFSGAEAFF. Here the CDR3 DNA reads TGTGCCAGCAGCTTTTCTGGGGCTGAAGCTTTCTTT.

This clonotype was seen more than once but under ten times. The chain is built from TRBV29-1 and TRBJ2-1; D is ambiguous. Germline loops: CDR1 SQVTM, CDR2 ANQGSEA. The V end lost 8 bases, the J end lost 0 bases, and 11 bases lay between the germline ends. CDR3 length: 13 amino acids. In DNA form, the CDR3 reads TGCAGCTCAAGAACTGTCTCCTACAATGAGCAGTTCTTC. Translated, it gives CSSRTVSYNEQFF.

This clonotype was counted at least ten times. The chain employs TRBV5-1 and TRBJ2-2; 8 bases line up with TRBD1. Germline trimming cut 3 bases from V and 7 bases from J; bases unmatched to any gene: 5. From germline, CDR1 is SGHRS and CDR2 YFSETQ. The CDR3 loop spans 14 amino acids. CDR3 sequence (DNA): TGCGCCAGCAGCTGGACAGGGAAGAACGGGGAGCTGTTTTTT. Translated: CASSWTGKNGELFF.

There are many counts of this clonotype. The J gene is TRBJ2-1, the V gene TRBV2, with TRBD2 identical over 10 bases. The CDR3 contains 15 residues. The V gene end was trimmed by 4 bases and the J gene end by 8 bases; junction bases not matched to a gene: 8. Per germline, CDR1 SNHLY and CDR2 FYNNEI. The CDR3 DNA sequence: TGTGCCAGCAGTGTAAGGGCTAGCGGGAGCGATGAGCAGTTCTTC. Protein: CASSVRASGSDEQFF.

This chain joins TRBV7-9 and TRBJ2-1; 9 bases agree with TRBD1. The CDR3 has 15 amino acids. Germline V CDR1 and CDR2: SEHNR, FQNEAQ (reference sequence). V gave up 2 bases and J gave up 8 bases; unmatched junction bases: 7. CDR3: CASSLTGQGFDEQFF. In DNA, the CDR3 is TGTGCCAGCAGCTTAACGGGACAGGGCTTCGATGAGCAGTTCTTC.

This clonotype was seen ten or more times. The chain links TRBV4-1 to TRBJ2-7; D is unresolved. Per germline, CDR1 MGHRA and CDR2 YSYEKL. This CDR3 region has 13 residues. The V and J ends lost 1 base and 2 bases respectively, with 6 bases between them. CDR3 in amino acids: CASSQAPTYEQYF. The CDR3 nucleotides read TGCGCCAGCAGCCAAGCCCCCACCTACGAGCAGTACTTC.

This clonotype has just a few counts. The CDR3, as DNA: TGTGCCTGGAGTGTATTCACTACGGGCACTGAAGCTTTCTTT. It encodes CAWSVFTTGTEAFF. The J gene is TRBJ1-1, the V gene TRBV30; D call uncertain. Trimming took 0 bases from V and 4 from J, leaving 12 bases between them. The length of the CDR3 is 14 residues. The germline V gene encodes CDR1 GTSNPN and CDR2 SVGIG (reference sequence).

In this sample, this clonotype turned up a few times. This rearrangement joins TRBV20-1 to TRBJ2-1, with TRBD1 as a possible D gene (5 bases). The V gene lost 4 bases and the J gene lost 1 base, with 14 bases spanning the gap. CDR1 is DFQATT, CDR2 SNEGSKA, per germline (reference sequence). The CDR3 runs to 15 residues. The CDR3 DNA follows: TGCAGTGCTAACCGGCAGGGCGTGTCCTACAATGAGCAGTTCTTC. Encoded protein: CSANRQGVSYNEQFF.

The chain links TRBV7-9 to TRBJ2-4, with 11 positions matching TRBD1. V was clipped by 4 bases and J by 3 bases; unmatched bases: 8. This CDR3 is 17 amino acids long. Germline CDR1 SEHNR, CDR2 FQNEAQ (reference sequence). The CDR3: CASSSPGTGGVKNIQYF. CDR3 DNA: TGTGCCAGCAGCTCCCCCGGGACAGGGGGTGTCAAAAACATTCAGTACTTC.

The chain is built from TRBV27 and TRBJ2-7; no firm D call. The CDR3 consists of 10 residues. Germline assignment: CDR1 MNHEY and CDR2 SMNVEV (reference sequence). Between the trimmed V and J ends, which lost 4 bases and 7 bases, there was a span of 5 bases. In nucleotides, the CDR3 is TGTGCCAGCAGTTGGCCTGAGCAGTACTTC. Translation: CASSWPEQYF.